The T cell receptor (beta chain) under discussion was sequenced for a study of regulatory T cells in long-lasting Graves disease. The time point was: persistent/refractory GD, antithyroid drugs over 5 years with positive TRAb. RNA isolated from PBMCs was used to make the TCR library. This clonotype was counted ten times or more. No antigen is known for it. Through Arm-PCR of CDR3 regions and iRepertoire HTBI primers, TCR beta libraries were built. TCRdb re-derived calls from the multiplex PCR reads in MiXCR, one entry per CDR3 protein. The table records roughly 490,000 distinct CDR3 sequences, approximately 23% of them present only once. Study-wide results and caveats: Analysis covered peripheral blood alone, not thyroid tissue.

The origin of this receptor is a female donor with Graves disease. Sequencing was performed on peripheral blood mononuclear cells (PBMCs), taken when the disease was refractory, from a patient treated with antithyroid drugs.

DNA for the CDR3: TGTGCCAGTAGTACTGGACAGTACACTGAAGCTTTCTTT. This translates into CASSTGQYTEAFF. J is TRBJ1-1 and V is TRBV19, with D perhaps TRBD1 (6 bases). Germline V gives CDR1 LNHDA, CDR2 SQIVND (reference sequence). Trimming took off 4 bases at V and 3 bases at J, with 9 bases between the two ends. This CDR3 spans 13 amino acids. The complete variable domain, with remaining parts taken from reference TRBV19 and TRBJ1-1, reads DGGITQSPKYLFRKEGQNVTLSCEQNLNHDAMYWYRQDPGQGLRLIYYSQIVNDFQKGDIAEGYSVSREKKESFPLTVTSAQKNPTAFYLCASSTGQYTEAFFGQGTRLTVV.